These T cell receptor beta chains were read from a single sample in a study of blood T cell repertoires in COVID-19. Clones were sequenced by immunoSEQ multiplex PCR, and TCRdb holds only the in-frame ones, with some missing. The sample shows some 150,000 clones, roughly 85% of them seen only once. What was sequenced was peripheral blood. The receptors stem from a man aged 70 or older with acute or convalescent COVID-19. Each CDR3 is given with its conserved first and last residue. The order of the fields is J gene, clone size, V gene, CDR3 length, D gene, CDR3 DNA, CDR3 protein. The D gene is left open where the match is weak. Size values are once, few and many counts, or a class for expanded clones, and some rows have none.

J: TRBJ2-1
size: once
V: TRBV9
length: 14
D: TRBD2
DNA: TGTGCCAGCACCGGGACTAGCGGCTACAATGAGCAGTTCTTC
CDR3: CASTGTSGYNEQFF

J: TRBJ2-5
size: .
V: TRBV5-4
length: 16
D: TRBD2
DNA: TGTGCCAGCAGCTTGGTCCCGACTAGCGGCCAAGAGACCCAGTACTTC
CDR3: CASSLVPTSGQETQYF

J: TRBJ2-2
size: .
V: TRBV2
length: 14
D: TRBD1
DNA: TGTGCCAGCAGCTTCAGGGGGCGGACCGGGGAGCTGTTTTTT
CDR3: CASSFRGRTGELFF

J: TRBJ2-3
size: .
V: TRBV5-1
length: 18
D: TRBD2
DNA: TGCGCCAGCAGCATAGGGACTAGCGGGAGGGCCGTACCGGATACGCAGTATTTT
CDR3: CASSIGTSGRAVPDTQYF

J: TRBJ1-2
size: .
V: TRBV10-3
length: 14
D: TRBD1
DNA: TGTGCCATCAATCGACAGGGGGATCAGTATGGCTACACCTTC
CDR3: CAINRQGDQYGYTF

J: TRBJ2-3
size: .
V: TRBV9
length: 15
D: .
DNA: TGTGCCAGCAGCGTAGTCGGGGGAGATACAGATACGCAGTATTTT
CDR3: CASSVVGGDTDTQYF

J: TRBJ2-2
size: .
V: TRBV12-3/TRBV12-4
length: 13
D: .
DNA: TGTGCCAGCAGTTTCGGGATTGCCGGGGAGCTGTTTTTT
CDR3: CASSFGIAGELFF

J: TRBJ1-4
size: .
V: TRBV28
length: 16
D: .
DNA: TGTGCCAGCAGTTTATGGCCTGACGGGGCTAATGAAAAACTGTTTTTT
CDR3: CASSLWPDGANEKLFF

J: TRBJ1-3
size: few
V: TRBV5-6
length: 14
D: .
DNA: TGTGCCAGCAGCTTAGCCGGGTCTGGAAACACCATATATTTT
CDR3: CASSLAGSGNTIYF

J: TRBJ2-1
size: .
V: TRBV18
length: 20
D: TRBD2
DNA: TGTGCCAGCTCACCGGCGGGGGGGAGTCGCGGTTTTATCTCCTACAATGAGCAGTTCTTC
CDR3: CASSPAGGSRGFISYNEQFF

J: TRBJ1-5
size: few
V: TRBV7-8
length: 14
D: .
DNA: TGTGCCAGCAGCTTAGAGGCGGGACTTCAGCCCCAGCATTTT
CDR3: CASSLEAGLQPQHF

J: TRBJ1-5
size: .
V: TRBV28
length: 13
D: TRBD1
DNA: TGTGCCAGCGGGACAGGGACGCACCAGCCCCAGCATTTT
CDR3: CASGTGTHQPQHF

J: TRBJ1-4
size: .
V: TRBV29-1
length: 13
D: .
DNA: TGCAGCGTGCGGGACTCCCCTAATGAAAAACTGTTTTTT
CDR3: CSVRDSPNEKLFF

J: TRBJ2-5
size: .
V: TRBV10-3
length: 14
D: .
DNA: TGTGCCATCAGTGGATCCAGAAACCAAGAGACCCAGTACTTC
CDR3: CAISGSRNQETQYF

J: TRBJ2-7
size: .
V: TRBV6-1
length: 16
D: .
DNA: TGTGCCAGCAGTGAAGTGGACGGGGTTGACGCCTACGAGCAGTACTTC
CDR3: CASSEVDGVDAYEQYF

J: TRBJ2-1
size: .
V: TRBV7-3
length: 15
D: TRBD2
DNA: TGTGCCAGCAGCCCGGGACTAGCGGGAGTGCAAGAGCAGTTCTTC
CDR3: CASSPGLAGVQEQFF

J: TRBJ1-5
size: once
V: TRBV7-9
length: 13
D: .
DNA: TGTGCCAGCAGCCCCAGGGAGGAACAGCCCCAGCATTTT
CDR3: CASSPREEQPQHF

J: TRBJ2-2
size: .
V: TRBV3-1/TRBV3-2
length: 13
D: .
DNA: TGTGCCAGCAGCCAAGATATCGCCGGGGAGCTGTTTTTT
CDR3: CASSQDIAGELFF

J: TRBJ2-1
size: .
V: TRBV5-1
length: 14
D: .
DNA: TGCGCCAGCAGAGATCCCTCGAAGCAGGATGAGCAGTTCTTC
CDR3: CASRDPSKQDEQFF

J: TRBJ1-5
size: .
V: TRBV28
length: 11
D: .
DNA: TGTGCCAGCAGTTTCGGGCAGCCCCAGCATTTT
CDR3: CASSFGQPQHF

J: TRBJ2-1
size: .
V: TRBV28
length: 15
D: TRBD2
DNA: TGTGCCAGCAGTCTAACTAGCGGGGCTTACAATGAGCAGTTCTTC
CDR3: CASSLTSGAYNEQFF

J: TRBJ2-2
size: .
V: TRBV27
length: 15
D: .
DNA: TGTGCCAGCAGTTTAAGGAGCGTAAACACCGGGGAGCTGTTTTTT
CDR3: CASSLRSVNTGELFF

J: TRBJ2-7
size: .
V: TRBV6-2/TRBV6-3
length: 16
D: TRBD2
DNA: TGTGCCAGCAGTTACTCGGGACTAGCGGGGCCCTACGAGCAGTACTTC
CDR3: CASSYSGLAGPYEQYF

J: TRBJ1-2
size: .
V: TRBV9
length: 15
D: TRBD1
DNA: TGTGCCAGCAGCACCGGGACAGTACAAAACTATGGCTACACCTTC
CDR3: CASSTGTVQNYGYTF

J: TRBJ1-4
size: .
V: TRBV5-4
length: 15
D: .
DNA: TGTGCCAGCAGCTCGCCAGGGACAACTAATGAAAAACTGTTTTTT
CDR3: CASSSPGTTNEKLFF

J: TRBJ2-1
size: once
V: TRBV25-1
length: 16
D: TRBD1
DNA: TGTGCCAGCAGTGGGCGACTCCCCGAAGGGGGCGATGAGCAGTTCTTC
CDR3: CASSGRLPEGGDEQFF

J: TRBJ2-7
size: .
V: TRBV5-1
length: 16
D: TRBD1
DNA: TGCGCCAGCAGCAGGACAGGGGACCTTATCTCCTACGAGCAGTACTTC
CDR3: CASSRTGDLISYEQYF

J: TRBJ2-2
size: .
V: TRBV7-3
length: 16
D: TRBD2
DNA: TGTGCCAGCAGCTTGGGACTACGACGAGGAACCGGGGAGCTGTTTTTT
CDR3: CASSLGLRRGTGELFF

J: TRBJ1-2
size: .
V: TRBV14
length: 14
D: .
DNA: TGTGCCAGCAGCCCTACCGGGGTCCTCTATGGCTACACCTTC
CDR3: CASSPTGVLYGYTF

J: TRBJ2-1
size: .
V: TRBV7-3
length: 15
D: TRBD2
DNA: TGTGCCAGCAGCGACCCGACTAGCGGACACAATGAGCAGTTCTTC
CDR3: CASSDPTSGHNEQFF

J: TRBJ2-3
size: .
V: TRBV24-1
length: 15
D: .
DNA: TGTGCCACCAGTGATTCGAACAGGGTTGCAGATACGCAGTATTTT
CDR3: CATSDSNRVADTQYF

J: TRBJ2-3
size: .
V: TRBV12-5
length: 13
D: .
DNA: TGTGCTAGTGATGAGGGTCTGACAGATACGCAGTATTTT
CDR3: CASDEGLTDTQYF

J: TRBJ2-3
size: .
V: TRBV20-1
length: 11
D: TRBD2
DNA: TGCAGTGCTAGACTAGCGGGCGGGCAGTATTTT
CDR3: CSARLAGGQYF

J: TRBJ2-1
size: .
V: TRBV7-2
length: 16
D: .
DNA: TGTGCCAGCAGCACTTATTCCGGGACTGTTTACAATGAGCAGTTCTTC
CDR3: CASSTYSGTVYNEQFF

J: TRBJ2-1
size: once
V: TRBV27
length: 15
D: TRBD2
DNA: TGTGCCAGCAGTTTTCTATCGGGAGGGGACAATGAGCAGTTCTTC
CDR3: CASSFLSGGDNEQFF

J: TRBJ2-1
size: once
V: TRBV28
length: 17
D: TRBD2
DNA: TGTGCCAGCAGTGGGACTAGCGGGAGGGCCTCCTACAATGAGCAGTTCTTC
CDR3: CASSGTSGRASYNEQFF

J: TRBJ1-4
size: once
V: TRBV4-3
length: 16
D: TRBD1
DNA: TGCGCCAGCAGCCAAGGGCGTCTAGACAGGGAGGAAAAACTGTTTTTT
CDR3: CASSQGRLDREEKLFF

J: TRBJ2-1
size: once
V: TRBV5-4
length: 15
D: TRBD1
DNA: TGTGCCAGCAGCACGGGACAGGGGAAAGCGAATGAGCAGTTCTTC
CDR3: CASSTGQGKANEQFF

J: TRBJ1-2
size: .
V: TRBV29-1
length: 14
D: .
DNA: TGCAGCGTTGAGACTGCCGACAGCAACTATGGCTACACCTTC
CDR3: CSVETADSNYGYTF

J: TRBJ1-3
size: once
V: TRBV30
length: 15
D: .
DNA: TGTGCCTGGAGTAGGAGACCGGGTGGTGGAAACACCATATATTTT
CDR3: CAWSRRPGGGNTIYF

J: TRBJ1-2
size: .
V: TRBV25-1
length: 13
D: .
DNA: TGTGCCAGCAGTGAATATGTTTACGGGGGCTACACCTTC
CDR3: CASSEYVYGGYTF

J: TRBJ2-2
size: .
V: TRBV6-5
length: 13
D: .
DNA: TGTGCCAGCAATCTCCTAGCTACCGGGGAGCTGTTTTTT
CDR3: CASNLLATGELFF

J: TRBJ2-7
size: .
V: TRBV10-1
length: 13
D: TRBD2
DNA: TGCGCCATCCTACTAGCGTGGGCCTACGAGCAGTACTTC
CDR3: CAILLAWAYEQYF

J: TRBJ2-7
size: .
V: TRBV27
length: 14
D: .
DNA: TGTGCCAGCAACCGACCAGAGGGCAGCGAGGAGCAGTACTTC
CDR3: CASNRPEGSEEQYF

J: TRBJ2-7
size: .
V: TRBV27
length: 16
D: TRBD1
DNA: TGTGCCAGCAGCAAAAGACCGGGACAGATAGCCTACGAGCAGTACTTC
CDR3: CASSKRPGQIAYEQYF

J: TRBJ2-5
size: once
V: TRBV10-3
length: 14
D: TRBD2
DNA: TGTGCCATCAGTGCCGGGACTACTCAAGAGACCCAGTACTTC
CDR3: CAISAGTTQETQYF

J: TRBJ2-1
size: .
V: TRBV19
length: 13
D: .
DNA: TGTGCCAGTAACCCCTCCCCTCGGGGTGAGCAGTTCTTC
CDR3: CASNPSPRGEQFF

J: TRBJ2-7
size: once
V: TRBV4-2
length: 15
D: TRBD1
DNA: TGTGCCAGCAGCCAAGAAGGGGGCACCTCCTACGAGCAGTACTTC
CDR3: CASSQEGGTSYEQYF

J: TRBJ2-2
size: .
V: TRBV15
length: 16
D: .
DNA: TGTGCCACCAGCAGAGATTTGGGGCGCGGCACCGGGGAGCTGTTTTTT
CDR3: CATSRDLGRGTGELFF

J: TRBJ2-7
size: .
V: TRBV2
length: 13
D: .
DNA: TGTGCCAGCAGGGGGACTTCAACCTACGAGCAGTACTTC
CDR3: CASRGTSTYEQYF